What follows are 8 T cell receptor beta chains derived from one specimen sequenced in a study of blood T cell repertoires in COVID-19. Assay used: immunoSEQ multiplex PCR; TCRdb lists only in-frame clones, some missing. Of 200,000 to 250,000 clones in the sample, around 89% were seen once. Source material: PBMCs or T cells enriched from blood (not recorded which). These receptors all come from a woman in her 30s who had recovered from COVID-19.

This clone was observed once. The gene calls are TRBV3-1 (or the pseudogene TRBV3-2) and TRBJ2-3; 7 bases line up with TRBD2. Germline CDR1 LGHDT, CDR2 YNNKEL (reference sequence). This CDR3 has 16 amino acids. After removal of 0 bases from V and 2 bases from J, the junction contained 5 bases not matched to a gene. The DNA for the CDR3 is TGTGCCAGCAGCCAAGATGTAGCGGGTAACACAGATACGCAGTATTTT. Translated, it gives CASSQDVAGNTDTQYF.

The chain recombines TRBV15 with TRBJ2-7; TRBD2 matches 10 bases. Germline lookup yields CDR1 LNHNV and CDR2 YYDKDF (reference sequence). J was trimmed by 4 bases and V by 6 bases; bases with no gene match: 9. There are 15 residues in the CDR3. The CDR3 region has the DNA TGTGCCACCAGTATTCTAGCGGGAGATCCTTACGAGCAGTACTTC. Its translation is CATSILAGDPYEQYF.

The V and J genes are TRBV27 and TRBJ2-7, with D perhaps TRBD1 (6 bases). The CDR3 is made up of 15 amino acids. Trimming removed 3 bases from V and 1 base from J, with 13 bases in between. CDR1 is MNHEY and CDR2 is SMNVEV in the germline V gene (reference sequence). Here the CDR3 DNA reads TGTGCCAGCAGTTTTTCGCAGGGGAGTTCCTACGAGCAGTACTTC. It codes for CASSFSQGSSYEQYF.

The chain employs TRBV28 and TRBJ1-1; TRBD1 aligns across 9 bases. The trim removed 7 bases at V and 4 bases at J, leaving 13 bases unmatched. The germline V gene has CDR1 MDHEN and CDR2 SYDVKM. CDR3 length: 16 amino acids. CDR3 nucleotide sequence: TGTGCCAGCATCCCCGTGGGACAGGGTTTAGGCACTGAAGCTTTCTTT. It translates to CASIPVGQGLGTEAFF.

This rearrangement joins TRBV3-1 (or the pseudogene TRBV3-2) to TRBJ2-1; 9 bases map to TRBD2. The CDR3 has 14 residues. V trimming: 8 bases; J trimming: 8 bases; junction bases outside the gene matches: 10. From germline, CDR1 is LGHDT and CDR2 YNNKEL (reference sequence). CDR3 sequence (DNA): TGTGCCAGCTGCCGAGCGGGAGGTATCTATGAGCAGTTCTTC. It yields the protein CASCRAGGIYEQFF.

The gene calls are TRBV4-3 and TRBJ2-7; D is uncertain. CDR3 size: 16 residues. Germline lookup yields CDR1 LGHNA and CDR2 YSLEER. V was cut by 0 bases and J by 3 bases, with 15 bases left in between. CDR3 residues: CASSQEARLVFYEQYF. CDR3 nucleotide sequence: TGCGCCAGCAGCCAAGAAGCGCGTCTAGTATTCTACGAGCAGTACTTC.

The sample holds one count of this clone. The rearrangement links TRBV4-1 to TRBJ1-1, with unresolved D. Looked up from germline, CDR1 is MGHRA and CDR2 is YSYEKL. The CDR3 totals 14 residues. V lost 0 bases, J lost 1 base, and 6 bases lay in between. This chain's CDR3 is CASSQEEENTEAFF. Here the CDR3 DNA reads TGCGCCAGCAGCCAAGAAGAGGAGAACACTGAAGCTTTCTTT.

V gene TRBV4-3 combines with J gene TRBJ2-2, with unresolved D. The germline gives CDR1 LGHNA, CDR2 YSLEER. The CDR3 consists of 16 residues. Trimming left V 4 bases short and J 4 bases short, with 16 bases between. CDR3: CASSLQQYQSTGELFF. CDR3 DNA: TGCGCCAGCAGCCTCCAACAGTACCAGAGCACCGGGGAGCTGTTTTTT.